Each of the 5 T cell receptor beta chains below was sequenced from the same sample in a study of blood T cell repertoires in COVID-19 (TCRdb year 2020). Library generation was performed with the immunoSEQ multiplex PCR assay. Here the immuneACCESS table is served through TCRdb, limited to in-frame sequences with V and J called. Missing clones are a known gap in these copies; in checked studies unresolved V genes cover under half, and the rest lacks a known reason. This sample holds more than 100,000 clones; around 89% were observed only once. The ten most abundant clones make up roughly 2.2% of the sample. Sequenced material: peripheral blood. Receptors were obtained from a man aged 70 or older with active COVID-19.

This clone was found a few times. The genes are TRBV30 and TRBJ2-7, with 10 bases identical to TRBD1. This CDR3 has 15 amino acids. Germline CDR1 GTSNPN, CDR2 SVGIG (reference sequence). After removal of 4 bases from V and 6 bases from J, the junction contained 12 bases not matched to a gene. This chain's CDR3 is CAWTVPRQGAGEQYF. As DNA, the CDR3 is TGTGCCTGGACTGTGCCTAGACAGGGGGCCGGCGAGCAGTACTTC.

The chain uses TRBV11-1 and TRBJ2-2, with D possibly matching TRBD2 (5 bases). This CDR3 is 13 amino acids long. The germline V gene encodes CDR1 SGHAT and CDR2 FQDESV (reference sequence). Trimming shortened V by 1 base and J by 8 bases, and 8 bases separated the two germline ends. The chain's CDR3 is CASSLGGLGELFF. The CDR3 DNA reads TGTGCCAGCAGCTTAGGCGGGTTGGGGGAGCTGTTTTTT.

The chain recombines TRBV16 with TRBJ1-1; D is possibly TRBD1 (5 bases). The CDR3 is made up of 14 amino acids. V lost 3 bases, J lost 7 bases, and 15 bases lay in between. Germline loops: CDR1 KGHSY, CDR2 FQNENV. The DNA for the CDR3 is TGTGCCAGCAGCCATTCCGTCCCCGACAGTGAAGCTTTCTTT. Residues: CASSHSVPDSEAFF. Supplemented by reference TRBV16 and TRBJ1-1, the full variable domain reads GEEVAQTPKHLVRGEGQKAKLYCAPIKGHSYVFWYQQVLKNEFKFLISFQNENVFDETGMPKERFSAKCLPNSPCSLEIQATKLEDSAVYFCASSHSVPDSEAFFGQGTRLTVV.

For this clone: One end of the junction varies from germline; a read error may be responsible. The chain employs TRBV5-1 and TRBJ2-7, with TRBD2 as a possible D gene (6 bases). This CDR3 comprises 11 residues. CDR1 is SGHRS and CDR2 is YFSETQ in the germline V gene. As DNA, the CDR3 is TGCGCCAGCAGCTTAGGGGACTGGGATCCCTTC. Encoded protein: CASSLGDWDPF.

The V call is TRBV19, the J call TRBJ2-1, with TRBD1 identical over 8 bases. V was clipped by 8 bases and J by 7 bases; unmatched bases: 10. The CDR3 consists of 14 residues. The germline CDR1 and CDR2 sequences are LNHDA and SQIVND (reference sequence). Here the CDR3 reads CASLSGQGVNEQFF. Written as DNA, the CDR3 is TGTGCCAGTCTCTCCGGACAGGGCGTAAATGAGCAGTTCTTC.